The table lists the clone carrying this T cell receptor (beta chain) with a count of one. Its target is not known. The people who gave samples were healthy Caucasians from Russia, aged roughly 6 to 100. Sample-barcoded 5' priming and a J-beta primer mix drove a second PCR of 7 to 11 cycles. TCRdb re-analysed the 5' RACE reads in MiXCR, keeping a single row per CDR3 protein. The sample has around 990,000 distinct CDR3 sequences, 35% to 40% seen once; the top ten hold around 13%. The data were obtained in a study of blood T cells in healthy people across ages. This CDR3 comprises 15 residues. V was clipped by 5 bases and J by 0 bases; unmatched bases: 6. Per the germline V gene, CDR1 is SGHAT and CDR2 is FQDESV (reference sequence). Study-level findings and limits: Estimates drawn from one million T cells were deemed to understate diversity.

The specimen was blood. This TCR derives from a young man in good health. V and J are TRBV11-1 and TRBJ2-7, with TRBD2 matching 8 bases. The CDR3 here is CASSRSGGTSYEQYF. CDR3 DNA: TGTGCCAGCAGCCGCAGCGGGGGTACCTCCTACGAGCAGTACTTC.